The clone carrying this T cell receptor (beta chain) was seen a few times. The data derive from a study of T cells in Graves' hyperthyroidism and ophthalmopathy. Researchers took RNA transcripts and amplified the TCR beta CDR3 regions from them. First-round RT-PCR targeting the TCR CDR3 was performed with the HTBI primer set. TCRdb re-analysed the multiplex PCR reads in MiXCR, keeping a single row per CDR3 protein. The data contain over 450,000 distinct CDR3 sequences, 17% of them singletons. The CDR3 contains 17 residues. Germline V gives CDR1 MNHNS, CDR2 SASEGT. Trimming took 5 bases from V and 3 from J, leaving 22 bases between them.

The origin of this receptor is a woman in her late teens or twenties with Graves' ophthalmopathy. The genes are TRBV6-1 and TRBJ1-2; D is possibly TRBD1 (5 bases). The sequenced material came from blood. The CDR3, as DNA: TGTGCCAGCAGTAAGACGTCCAGCAGTCTGGGGGACTATGGCTACACCTTC. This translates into CASSKTSSSLGDYGYTF.